This note documents a single TCR beta chain sequence. Its antigen remains unknown. CDR1 is SGHRS and CDR2 is YFSETQ in the germline V gene. This CDR3 comprises 15 residues. The source of the sample is a study of monozygotic twins with inflammatory bowel disease. Study-level points and caveats: Reduced clonotype sharing with other individuals was observed in IBD patients relative to healthy twins, especially with disease activity. Comparison of concordant versus discordant twins revealed no difference in repertoire similarity, possibly due to limited power.

Using the 5' RACE reads, TCRdb records one entry per CDR3 protein without DNA. The table gives 80,000 or so distinct CDR3 sequences; the top ten clones make up roughly 7.4% of it. The chain employs TRBV5-1 and TRBJ2-2. The TCR sequence derives from a human donor with ulcerative colitis or Crohn's disease, or a healthy co-twin of an affected twin (not recorded which). Sequencing input: blood. CDR3: CASSLRGINTGELFF.